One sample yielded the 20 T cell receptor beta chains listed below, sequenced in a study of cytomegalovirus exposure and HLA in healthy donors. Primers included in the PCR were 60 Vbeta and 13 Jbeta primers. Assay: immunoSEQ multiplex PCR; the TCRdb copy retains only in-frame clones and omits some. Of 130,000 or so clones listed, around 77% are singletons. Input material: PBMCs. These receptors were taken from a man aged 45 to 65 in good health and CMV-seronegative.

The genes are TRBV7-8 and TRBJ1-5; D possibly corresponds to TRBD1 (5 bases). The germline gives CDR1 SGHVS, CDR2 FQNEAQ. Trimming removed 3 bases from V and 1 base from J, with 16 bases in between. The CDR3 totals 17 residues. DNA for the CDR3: TGTGCCAGCAGCTTCAATTCAATCGCAGGGAGCAATCAGCCCCAGCATTTT. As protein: CASSFNSIAGSNQPQHF.

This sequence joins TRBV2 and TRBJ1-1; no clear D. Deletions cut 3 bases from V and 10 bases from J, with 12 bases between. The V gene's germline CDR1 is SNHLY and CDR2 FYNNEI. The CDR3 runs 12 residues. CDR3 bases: TGTGCCAGCAGTGAGGGTCCCGCGGGAGCTTTCTTT. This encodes CASSEGPAGAFF.

The CDR3 sequence is CAWSVGGLDQPQHF. In DNA, the CDR3 is TGTGCCTGGAGTGTAGGGGGATTGGATCAGCCCCAGCATTTT. The rearrangement links TRBV30 to TRBJ1-5; weak D call: TRBD1 (6 bases). V dropped 0 bases and J dropped 5 bases, with 11 bases sitting between them. From germline, CDR1 is GTSNPN and CDR2 SVGIG (reference sequence). This CDR3 region has 14 residues.

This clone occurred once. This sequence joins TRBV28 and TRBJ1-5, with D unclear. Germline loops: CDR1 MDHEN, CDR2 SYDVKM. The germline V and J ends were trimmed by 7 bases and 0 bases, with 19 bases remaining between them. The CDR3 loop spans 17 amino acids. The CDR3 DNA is TGTGCCAGCACCACCCCCCAAGAACGCTATAGCAATCAGCCCCAGCATTTT. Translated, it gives CASTTPQERYSNQPQHF. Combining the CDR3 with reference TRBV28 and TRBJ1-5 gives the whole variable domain DVKVTQSSRYLVKRTGEKVFLECVQDMDHENMFWYRQDPGLGLRLIYFSYDVKMKEKGDIPEGYSVSREKKERFSLILESASTNQTSMYLCASTTPQERYSNQPQHFGDGTRLSIL.

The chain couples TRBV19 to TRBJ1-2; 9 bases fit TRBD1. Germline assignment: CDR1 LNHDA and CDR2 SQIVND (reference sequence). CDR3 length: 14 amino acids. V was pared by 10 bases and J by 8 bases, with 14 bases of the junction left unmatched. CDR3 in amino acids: CATATTGGAGGYTF. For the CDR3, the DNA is TGTGCCACCGCAACAACAGGGGGCGCGGGGGGCTACACCTTC. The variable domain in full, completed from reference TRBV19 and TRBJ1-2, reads DGGITQSPKYLFRKEGQNVTLSCEQNLNHDAMYWYRQDPGQGLRLIYYSQIVNDFQKGDIAEGYSVSREKKESFPLTVTSAQKNPTAFYLCATATTGGAGGYTFGSGTRLTVV.

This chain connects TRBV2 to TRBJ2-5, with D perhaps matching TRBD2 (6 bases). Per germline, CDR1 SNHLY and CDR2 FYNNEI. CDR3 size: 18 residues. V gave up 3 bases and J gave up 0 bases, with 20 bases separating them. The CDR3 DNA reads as TGTGCCAGCAGTGAGCACCGAGGGAGCGGGTATTACCAAGAGACCCAGTACTTC. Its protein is CASSEHRGSGYYQETQYF.

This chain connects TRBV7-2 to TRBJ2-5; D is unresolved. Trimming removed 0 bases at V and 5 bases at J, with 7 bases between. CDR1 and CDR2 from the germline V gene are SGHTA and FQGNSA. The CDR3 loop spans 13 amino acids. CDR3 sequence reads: CASSLAQRETQYF. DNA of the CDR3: TGTGCCAGCAGCTTAGCCCAGAGGGAGACCCAGTACTTC.

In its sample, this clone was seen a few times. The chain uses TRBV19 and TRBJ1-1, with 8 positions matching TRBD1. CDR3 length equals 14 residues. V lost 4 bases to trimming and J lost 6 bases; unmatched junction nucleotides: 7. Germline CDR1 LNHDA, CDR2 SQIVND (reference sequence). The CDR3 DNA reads TGTGCCAGTAGTACTTCAGGGGGCAGCGCTGAAGCTTTCTTT. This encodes CASSTSGGSAEAFF.

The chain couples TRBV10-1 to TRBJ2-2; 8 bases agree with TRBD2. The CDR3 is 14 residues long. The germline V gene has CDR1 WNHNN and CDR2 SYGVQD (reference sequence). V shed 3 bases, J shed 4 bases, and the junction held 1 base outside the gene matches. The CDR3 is CASSEGTSTGELFF. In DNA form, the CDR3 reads TGCGCCAGCAGTGAAGGGACTAGCACCGGGGAGCTGTTTTTT.

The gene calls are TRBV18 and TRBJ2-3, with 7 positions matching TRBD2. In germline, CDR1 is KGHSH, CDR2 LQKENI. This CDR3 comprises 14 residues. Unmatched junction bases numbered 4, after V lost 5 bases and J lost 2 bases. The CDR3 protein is CASSGDYLTDTQYF. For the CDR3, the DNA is TGTGCCAGCTCAGGGGACTACCTCACAGATACGCAGTATTTT. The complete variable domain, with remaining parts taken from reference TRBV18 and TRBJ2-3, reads NAGVMQNPRHLVRRRGQEARLRCSPMKGHSHVYWYRQLPEEGLKFMVYLQKENIIDESGMPKERFSAEFPKEGPSILRIQQVVRGDSAAYFCASSGDYLTDTQYFGPGTRLTVL.

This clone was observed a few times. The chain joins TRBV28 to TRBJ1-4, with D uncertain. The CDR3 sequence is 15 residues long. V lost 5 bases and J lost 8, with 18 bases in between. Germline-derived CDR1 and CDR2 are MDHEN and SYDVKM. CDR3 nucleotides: TGTGCCAGCAGTCCCCCCACAGCAATGCAAGAAAAACTGTTTTTT. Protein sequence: CASSPPTAMQEKLFF.

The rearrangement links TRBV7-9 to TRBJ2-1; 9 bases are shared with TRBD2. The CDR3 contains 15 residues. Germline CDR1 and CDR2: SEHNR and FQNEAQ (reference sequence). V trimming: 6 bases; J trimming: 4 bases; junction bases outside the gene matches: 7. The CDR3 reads CASRAGLAGYNEQFF. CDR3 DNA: TGTGCCAGCAGGGCAGGGCTAGCGGGGTACAATGAGCAGTTCTTC.

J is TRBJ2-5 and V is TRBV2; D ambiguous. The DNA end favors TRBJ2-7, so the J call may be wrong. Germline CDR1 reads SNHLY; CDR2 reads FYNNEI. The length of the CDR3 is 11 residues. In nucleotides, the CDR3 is TGTGCCAGCAGCTCCTCCTACGAGCAGTACTTC. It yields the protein CASSSSYEQYF.

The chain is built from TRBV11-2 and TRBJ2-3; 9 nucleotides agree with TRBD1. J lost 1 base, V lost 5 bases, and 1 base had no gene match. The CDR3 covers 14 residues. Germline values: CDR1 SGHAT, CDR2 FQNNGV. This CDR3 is CASSRDRGTDTQYF. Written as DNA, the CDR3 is TGTGCCAGCAGCCGGGACAGGGGCACAGATACGCAGTATTTT.

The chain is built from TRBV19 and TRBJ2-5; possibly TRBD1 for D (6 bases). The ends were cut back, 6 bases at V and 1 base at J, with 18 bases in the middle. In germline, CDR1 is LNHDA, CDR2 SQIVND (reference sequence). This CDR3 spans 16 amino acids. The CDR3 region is CASRSIQGWGQETQYF. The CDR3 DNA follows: TGTGCCAGTAGGAGCATACAGGGCTGGGGCCAAGAGACCCAGTACTTC.

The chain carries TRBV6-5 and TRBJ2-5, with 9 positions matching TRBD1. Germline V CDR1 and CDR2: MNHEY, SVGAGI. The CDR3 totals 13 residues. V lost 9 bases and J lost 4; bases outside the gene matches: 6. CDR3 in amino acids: CASGTGRSETQYF. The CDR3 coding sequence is TGTGCCAGTGGGACAGGGCGATCAGAGACCCAGTACTTC.

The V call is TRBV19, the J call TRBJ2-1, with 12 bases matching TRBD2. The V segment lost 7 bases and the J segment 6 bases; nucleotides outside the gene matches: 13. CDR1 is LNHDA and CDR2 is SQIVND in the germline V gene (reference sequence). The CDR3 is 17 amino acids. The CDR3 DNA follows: TGTGCCAGTACCTGGAAGCTAGCGGGAGGGCAGGGCAATGAGCAGTTCTTC. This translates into CASTWKLAGGQGNEQFF.

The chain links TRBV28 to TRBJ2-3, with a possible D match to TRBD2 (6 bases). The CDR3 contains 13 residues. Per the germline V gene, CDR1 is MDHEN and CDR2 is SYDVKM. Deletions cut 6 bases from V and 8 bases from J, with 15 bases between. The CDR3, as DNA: TGTGCCAGCAGGCTCCCCCCAGCGGGTACGCAGTATTTT. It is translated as CASRLPPAGTQYF.

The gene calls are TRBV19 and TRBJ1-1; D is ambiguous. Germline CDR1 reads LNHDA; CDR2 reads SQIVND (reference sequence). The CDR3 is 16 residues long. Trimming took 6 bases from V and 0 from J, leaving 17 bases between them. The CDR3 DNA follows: TGTGCCAGTAGCCCACTACGCGGGCAGATGAACACTGAAGCTTTCTTT. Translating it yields CASSPLRGQMNTEAFF.

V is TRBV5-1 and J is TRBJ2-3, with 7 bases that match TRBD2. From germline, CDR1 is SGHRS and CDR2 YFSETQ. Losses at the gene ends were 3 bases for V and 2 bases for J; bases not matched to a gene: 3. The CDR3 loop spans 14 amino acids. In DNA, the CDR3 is TGCGCCAGCAGCTCCGGGACTATCACAGATACGCAGTATTTT. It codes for CASSSGTITDTQYF. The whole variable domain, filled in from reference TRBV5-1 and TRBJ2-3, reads KAGVTQTPRYLIKTRGQQVTLSCSPISGHRSVSWYQQTPGQGLQFLFEYFSETQRNKGNFPGRFSGRQFSNSRSEMNVSTLELGDSALYLCASSSGTITDTQYFGPGTRLTVL.